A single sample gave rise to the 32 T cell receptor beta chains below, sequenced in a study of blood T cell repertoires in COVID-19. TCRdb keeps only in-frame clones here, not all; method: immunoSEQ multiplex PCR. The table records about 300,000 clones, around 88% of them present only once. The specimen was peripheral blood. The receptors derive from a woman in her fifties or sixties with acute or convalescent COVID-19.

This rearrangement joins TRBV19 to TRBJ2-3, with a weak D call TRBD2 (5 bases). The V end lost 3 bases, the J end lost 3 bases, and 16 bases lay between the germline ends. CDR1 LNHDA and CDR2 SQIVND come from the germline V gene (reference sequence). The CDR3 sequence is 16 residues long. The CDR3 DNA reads TGTGCCAGTAGTATGCGATCGGGATCCGGAACAGATACGCAGTATTTT. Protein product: CASSMRSGSGTDTQYF.

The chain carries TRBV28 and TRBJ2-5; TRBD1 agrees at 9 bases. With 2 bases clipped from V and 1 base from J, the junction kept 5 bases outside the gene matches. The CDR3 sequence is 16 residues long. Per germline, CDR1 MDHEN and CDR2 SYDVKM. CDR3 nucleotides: TGTGCCAGCAGTTTAGCCGGGACAGGGTCCCAAGAGACCCAGTACTTC. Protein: CASSLAGTGSQETQYF.

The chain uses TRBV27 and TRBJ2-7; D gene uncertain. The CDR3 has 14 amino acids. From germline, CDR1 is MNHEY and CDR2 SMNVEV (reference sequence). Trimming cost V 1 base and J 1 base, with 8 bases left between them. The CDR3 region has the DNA TGTGCCAGCAGTTTATTAGGCGGATCCTACGAGCAGTACTTC. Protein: CASSLLGGSYEQYF.

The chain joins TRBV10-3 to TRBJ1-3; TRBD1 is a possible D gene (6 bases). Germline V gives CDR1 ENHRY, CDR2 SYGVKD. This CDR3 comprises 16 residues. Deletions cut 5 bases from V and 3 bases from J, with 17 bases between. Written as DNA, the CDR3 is TGTGCCATCAGTAGGGCGGTACAGGGTTTTGGAAACACCATATATTTT. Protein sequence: CAISRAVQGFGNTIYF.

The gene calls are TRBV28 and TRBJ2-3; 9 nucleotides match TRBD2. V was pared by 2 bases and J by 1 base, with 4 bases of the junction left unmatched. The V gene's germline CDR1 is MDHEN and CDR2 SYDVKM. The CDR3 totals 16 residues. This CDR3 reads CASSLGGRVGTDTQYF. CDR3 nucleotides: TGTGCCAGCAGTTTAGGCGGGAGGGTTGGCACAGATACGCAGTATTTT.

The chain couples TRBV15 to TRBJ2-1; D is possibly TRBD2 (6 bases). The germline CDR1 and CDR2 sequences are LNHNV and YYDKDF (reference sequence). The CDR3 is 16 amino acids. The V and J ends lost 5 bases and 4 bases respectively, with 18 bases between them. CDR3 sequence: CATSGSGRPWYNEQFF. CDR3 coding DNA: TGTGCCACCAGCGGTTCGGGGAGGCCGTGGTACAATGAGCAGTTCTTC.

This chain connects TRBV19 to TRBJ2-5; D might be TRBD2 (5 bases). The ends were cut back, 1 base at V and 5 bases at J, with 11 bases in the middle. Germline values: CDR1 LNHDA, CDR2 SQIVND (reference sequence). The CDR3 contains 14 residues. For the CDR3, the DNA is TGTGCCAGTAGTATAGGAGGGTCGGGTGAGACCCAGTACTTC. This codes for CASSIGGSGETQYF.

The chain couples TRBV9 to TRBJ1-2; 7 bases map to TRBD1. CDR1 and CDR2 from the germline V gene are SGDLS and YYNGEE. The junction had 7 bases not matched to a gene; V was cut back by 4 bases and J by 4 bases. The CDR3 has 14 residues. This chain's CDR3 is CASSPPDRSYGYTF. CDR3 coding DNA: TGTGCCAGCAGCCCCCCGGACAGGAGCTATGGCTACACCTTC.

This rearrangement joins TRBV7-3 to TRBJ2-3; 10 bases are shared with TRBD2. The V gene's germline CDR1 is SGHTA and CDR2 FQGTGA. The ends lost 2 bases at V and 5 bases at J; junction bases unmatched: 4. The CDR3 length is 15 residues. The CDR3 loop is CASSLQAGGLDTQYF. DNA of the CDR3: TGTGCCAGCAGCTTACAAGCGGGAGGGCTAGATACGCAGTATTTT.

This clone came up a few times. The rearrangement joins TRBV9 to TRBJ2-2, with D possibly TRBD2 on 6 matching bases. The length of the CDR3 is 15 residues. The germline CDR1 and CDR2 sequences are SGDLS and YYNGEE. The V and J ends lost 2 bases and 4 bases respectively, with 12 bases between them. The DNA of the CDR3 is TGTGCCAGCAGCGTCGTCGGGAGCCGCACCGGGGAGCTGTTTTTT. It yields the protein CASSVVGSRTGELFF.

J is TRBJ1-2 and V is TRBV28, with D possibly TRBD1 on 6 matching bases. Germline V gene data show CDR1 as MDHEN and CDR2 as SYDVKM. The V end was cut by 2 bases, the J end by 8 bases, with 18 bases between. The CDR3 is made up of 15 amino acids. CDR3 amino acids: CASSLSGRGARGYTF. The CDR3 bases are TGTGCCAGCAGTTTAAGCGGGAGGGGGGCCCGAGGCTACACCTTC.

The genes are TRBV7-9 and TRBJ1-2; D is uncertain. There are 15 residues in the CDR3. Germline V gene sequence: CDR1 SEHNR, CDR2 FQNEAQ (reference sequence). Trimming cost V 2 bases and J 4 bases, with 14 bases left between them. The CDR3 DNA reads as TGTGCCAGCAGCTTATTCTCGGGCGGACTCTATGGCTACACCTTC. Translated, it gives CASSLFSGGLYGYTF.

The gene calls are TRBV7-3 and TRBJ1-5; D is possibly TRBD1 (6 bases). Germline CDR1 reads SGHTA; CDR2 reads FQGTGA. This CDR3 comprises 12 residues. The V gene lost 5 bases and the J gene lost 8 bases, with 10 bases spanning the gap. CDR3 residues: CASSLGGKPQHF. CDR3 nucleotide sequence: TGTGCCAGCAGCCTAGGGGGAAAGCCCCAGCATTTT.

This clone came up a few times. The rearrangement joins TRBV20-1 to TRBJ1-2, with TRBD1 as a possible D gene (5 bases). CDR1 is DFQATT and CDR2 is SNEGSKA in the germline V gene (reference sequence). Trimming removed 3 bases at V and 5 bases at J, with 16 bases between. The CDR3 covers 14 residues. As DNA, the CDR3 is TGCAGTGCTAGTGGGGTCAGGGCTCATTATGGCTACACCTTC. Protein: CSASGVRAHYGYTF.

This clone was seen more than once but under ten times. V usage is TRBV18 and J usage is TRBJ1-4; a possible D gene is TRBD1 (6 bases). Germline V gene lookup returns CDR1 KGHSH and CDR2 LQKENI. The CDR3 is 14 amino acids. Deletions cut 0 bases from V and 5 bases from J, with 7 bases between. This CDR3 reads CASSPPGQNEKLFF. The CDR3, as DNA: TGTGCCAGCTCACCACCCGGACAGAATGAAAAACTGTTTTTT. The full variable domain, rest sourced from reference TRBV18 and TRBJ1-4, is NAGVMQNPRHLVRRRGQEARLRCSPMKGHSHVYWYRQLPEEGLKFMVYLQKENIIDESGMPKERFSAEFPKEGPSILRIQQVVRGDSAAYFCASSPPGQNEKLFFGSGTQLSVL.

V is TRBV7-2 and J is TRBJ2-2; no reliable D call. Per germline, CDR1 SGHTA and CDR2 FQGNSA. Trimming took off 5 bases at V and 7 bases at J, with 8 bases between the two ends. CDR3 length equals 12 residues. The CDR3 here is CASSLLIGELFF. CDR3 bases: TGTGCCAGCAGCCTACTTATCGGGGAGCTGTTTTTT.

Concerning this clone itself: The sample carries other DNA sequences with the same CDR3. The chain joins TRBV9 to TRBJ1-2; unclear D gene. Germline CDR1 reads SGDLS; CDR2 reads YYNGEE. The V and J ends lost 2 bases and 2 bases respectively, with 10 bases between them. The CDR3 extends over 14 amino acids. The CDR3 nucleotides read TGTGCCAGCAGCGTTGGCACGGGGAACTATGGCTACACCTTC. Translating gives CASSVGTGNYGYTF.

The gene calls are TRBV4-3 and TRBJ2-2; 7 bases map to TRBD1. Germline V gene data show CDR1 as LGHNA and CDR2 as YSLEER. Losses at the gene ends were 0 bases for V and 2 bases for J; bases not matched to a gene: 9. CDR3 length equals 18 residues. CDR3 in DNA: TGCGCCAGCAGCCAAGAGGCGACAGGGCGGATTAACACCGGGGAGCTGTTTTTT. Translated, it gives CASSQEATGRINTGELFF.

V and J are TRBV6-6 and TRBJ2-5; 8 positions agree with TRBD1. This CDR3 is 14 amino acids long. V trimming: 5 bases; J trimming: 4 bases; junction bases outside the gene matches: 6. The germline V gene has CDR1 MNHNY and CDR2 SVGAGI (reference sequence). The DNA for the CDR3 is TGTGCCAGCAGTACCCAGGGGGCGGGAGAGACCCAGTACTTC. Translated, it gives CASSTQGAGETQYF.

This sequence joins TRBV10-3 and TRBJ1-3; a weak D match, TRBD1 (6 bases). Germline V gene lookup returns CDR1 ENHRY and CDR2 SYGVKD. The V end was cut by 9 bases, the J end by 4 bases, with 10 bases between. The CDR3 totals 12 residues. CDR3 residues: CAIQGDGNTIYF. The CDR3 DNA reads TGTGCCATACAGGGTGACGGAAACACCATATATTTT.

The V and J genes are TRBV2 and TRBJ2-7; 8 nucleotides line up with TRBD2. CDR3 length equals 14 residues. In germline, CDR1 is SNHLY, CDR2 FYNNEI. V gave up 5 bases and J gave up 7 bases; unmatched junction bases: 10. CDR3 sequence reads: CASSSSGRGREQYF. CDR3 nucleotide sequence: TGTGCCAGCAGTTCTTCCGGGAGGGGTCGAGAGCAGTACTTC.

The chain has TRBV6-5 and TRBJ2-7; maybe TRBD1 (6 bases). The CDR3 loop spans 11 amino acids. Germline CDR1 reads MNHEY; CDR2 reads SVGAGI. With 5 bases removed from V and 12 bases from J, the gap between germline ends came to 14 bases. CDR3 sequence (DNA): TGTGCCAGCAGTCTTGACAGGCGAGGGTACTTC. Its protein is CASSLDRRGYF.

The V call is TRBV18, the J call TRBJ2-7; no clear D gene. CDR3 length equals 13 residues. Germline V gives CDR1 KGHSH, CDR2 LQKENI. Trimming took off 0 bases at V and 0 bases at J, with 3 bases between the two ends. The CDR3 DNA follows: TGTGCCAGCTCACCACCGGCCTCCTACGAGCAGTACTTC. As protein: CASSPPASYEQYF.

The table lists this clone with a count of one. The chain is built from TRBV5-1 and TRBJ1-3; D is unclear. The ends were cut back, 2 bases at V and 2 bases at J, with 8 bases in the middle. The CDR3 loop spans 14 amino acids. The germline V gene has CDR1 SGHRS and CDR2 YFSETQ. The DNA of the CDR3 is TGCGCCAGCAGCTTCACAGCTGCTGGAAACACCATATATTTT. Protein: CASSFTAAGNTIYF.

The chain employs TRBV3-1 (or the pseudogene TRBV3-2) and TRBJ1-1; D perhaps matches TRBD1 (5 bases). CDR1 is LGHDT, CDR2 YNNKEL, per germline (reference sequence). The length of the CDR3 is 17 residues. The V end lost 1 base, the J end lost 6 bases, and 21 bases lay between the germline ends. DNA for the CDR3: TGTGCCAGCAGCCAAGGGGCGGGGAGCGGGGACGGCGCTGAAGCTTTCTTT. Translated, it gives CASSQGAGSGDGAEAFF.

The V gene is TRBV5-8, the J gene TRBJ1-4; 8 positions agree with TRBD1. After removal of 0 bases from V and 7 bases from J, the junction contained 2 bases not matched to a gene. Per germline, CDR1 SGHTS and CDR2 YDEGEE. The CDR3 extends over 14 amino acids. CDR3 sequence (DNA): TGTGCCAGCAGCTTGGACAGGGGGGGTGAAAAACTGTTTTTT. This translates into CASSLDRGGEKLFF.

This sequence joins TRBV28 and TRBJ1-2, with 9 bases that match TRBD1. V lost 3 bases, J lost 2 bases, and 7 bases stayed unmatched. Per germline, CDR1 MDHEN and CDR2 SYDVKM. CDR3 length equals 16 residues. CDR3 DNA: TGTGCCAGCAGTTTGGCCGGGACAGGGAGAAACTATGGCTACACCTTC. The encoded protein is CASSLAGTGRNYGYTF.

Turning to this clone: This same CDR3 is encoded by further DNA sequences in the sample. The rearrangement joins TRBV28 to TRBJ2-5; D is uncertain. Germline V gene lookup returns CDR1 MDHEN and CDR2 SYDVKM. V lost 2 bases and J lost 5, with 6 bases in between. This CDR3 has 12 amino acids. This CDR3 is CASSLSRETQYF. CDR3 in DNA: TGTGCCAGCAGTTTAAGTCGGGAGACCCAGTACTTC.

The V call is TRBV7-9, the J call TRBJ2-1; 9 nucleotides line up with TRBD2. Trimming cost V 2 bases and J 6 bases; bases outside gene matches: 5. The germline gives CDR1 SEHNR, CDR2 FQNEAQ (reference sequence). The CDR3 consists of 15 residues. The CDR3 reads CASSLKGLAANEQFF. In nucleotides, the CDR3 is TGTGCCAGCAGCTTAAAGGGACTAGCAGCCAATGAGCAGTTCTTC.

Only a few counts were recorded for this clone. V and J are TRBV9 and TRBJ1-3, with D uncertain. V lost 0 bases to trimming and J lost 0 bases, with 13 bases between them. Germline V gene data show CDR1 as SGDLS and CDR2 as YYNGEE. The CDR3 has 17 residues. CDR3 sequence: CASSVGSPSDSGNTIYF. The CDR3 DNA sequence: TGTGCCAGCAGCGTAGGGAGTCCTTCGGACTCTGGAAACACCATATATTTT.

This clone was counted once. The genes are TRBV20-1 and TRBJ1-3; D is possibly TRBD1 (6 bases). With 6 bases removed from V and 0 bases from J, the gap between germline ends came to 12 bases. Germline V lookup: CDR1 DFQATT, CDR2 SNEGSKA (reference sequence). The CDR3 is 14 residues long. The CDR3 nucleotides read TGCAGTGCCAGTCAGGGGACCTCTGGAAACACCATATATTTT. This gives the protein CSASQGTSGNTIYF.

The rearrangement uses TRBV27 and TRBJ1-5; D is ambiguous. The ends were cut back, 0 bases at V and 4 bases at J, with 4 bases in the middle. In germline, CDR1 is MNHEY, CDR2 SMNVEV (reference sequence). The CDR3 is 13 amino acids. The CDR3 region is CASSLSGNQPQHF. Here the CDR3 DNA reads TGTGCCAGCAGTTTATCCGGGAATCAGCCCCAGCATTTT.